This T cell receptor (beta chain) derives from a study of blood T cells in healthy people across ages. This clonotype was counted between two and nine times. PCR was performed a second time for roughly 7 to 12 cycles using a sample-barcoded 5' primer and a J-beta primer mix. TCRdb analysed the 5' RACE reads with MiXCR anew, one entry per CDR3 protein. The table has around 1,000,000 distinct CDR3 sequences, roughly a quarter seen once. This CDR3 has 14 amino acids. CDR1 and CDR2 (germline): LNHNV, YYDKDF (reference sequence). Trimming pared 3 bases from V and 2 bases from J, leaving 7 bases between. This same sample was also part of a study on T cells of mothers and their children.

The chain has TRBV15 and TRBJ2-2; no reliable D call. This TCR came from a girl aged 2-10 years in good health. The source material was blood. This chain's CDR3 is CATSSDTNTGELFF. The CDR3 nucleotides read TGTGCCACCAGCAGCGACACCAACACCGGGGAGCTGTTTTTT.